Presented here are 31 T cell receptor beta chains from one specimen sequenced in a study of T cell responses to AZD1222 COVID-19 vaccine. Only in-frame clones appear in the TCRdb table, and some are missing; sequencing was by immunoSEQ multiplex PCR. This table has fewer than 200,000 clones, 90% appearing once. This material consisted of peripheral blood, taken on day 0 of AZD1222 vaccination. These receptors all stem from an adult in good health.

This rearrangement joins TRBV7-9 to TRBJ1-2; 9 bases line up with TRBD1. Germline trimming cut 4 bases from V and 5 bases from J; bases unmatched to any gene: 11. The germline gives CDR1 SEHNR, CDR2 FQNEAQ (reference sequence). The CDR3 covers 16 residues. The CDR3 coding sequence is TGTGCCAGCAGCTGGGGACAGGGCGGGACGGGGTATGGCTACACCTTC. Its translation: CASSWGQGGTGYGYTF.

The rearrangement joins TRBV11-2 to TRBJ2-7; D remains unclear. Germline V gene sequence: CDR1 SGHAT, CDR2 FQNNGV. This CDR3 has 17 amino acids. V lost 5 bases, J lost 4 bases, and 24 bases lay in between. As DNA, the CDR3 is TGTGCCAGCAGCACTGCGTATCGACCCCCATATTTTTACGAGCAGTACTTC. Translated, it gives CASSTAYRPPYFYEQYF.

The J gene is TRBJ1-6, the V gene TRBV2, with TRBD1 as a possible D gene (5 bases). Looked up from germline, CDR1 is SNHLY and CDR2 is FYNNEI. Trimming removed 2 bases at V and 7 bases at J, with 12 bases between. The length of the CDR3 is 15 residues. The CDR3 spells CASSEPDSSNSPLHF. Here the CDR3 DNA reads TGTGCCAGCAGTGAACCCGACAGCTCAAATTCACCCCTCCACTTT.

The chain recombines TRBV3-1 (or the pseudogene TRBV3-2) with TRBJ2-7; D remains unclear. CDR1 is LGHDT, CDR2 YNNKEL, per germline (reference sequence). The CDR3 runs 12 residues. Between the trimmed V and J ends, which lost 3 bases and 6 bases, there was a span of 9 bases. As DNA, the CDR3 is TGTGCCAGCAGCCACCCTCTCGGCGAGCAGTACTTC. Translating it yields CASSHPLGEQYF.

This clone was seen a few times. This sequence joins TRBV10-1 and TRBJ1-5; no clear D. Trimming removed 2 bases at V and 3 bases at J, with 5 bases between. The germline V gene encodes CDR1 WNHNN and CDR2 SYGVQD (reference sequence). The CDR3 is 13 residues long. CDR3 loop: CASSEAYNQPQHF. The CDR3 DNA follows: TGCGCCAGCAGTGAGGCGTACAATCAGCCCCAGCATTTT.

This chain joins TRBV7-9 and TRBJ1-5; 7 bases match TRBD1. The V gene's germline CDR1 is SEHNR and CDR2 FQNEAQ (reference sequence). V lost 1 base and J lost 6; bases outside the gene matches: 6. The CDR3 spans 15 residues. CDR3 residues: CASSLDAGGVQPQHF. In DNA, the CDR3 is TGTGCCAGCAGCTTAGACGCAGGGGGAGTTCAGCCCCAGCATTTT.

J is TRBJ2-7 and V is TRBV28; D is tentatively TRBD1 or TRBD2 (5 bases each). The CDR3 has 15 residues. Germline CDR1 and CDR2: MDHEN and SYDVKM. V lost 6 bases to trimming and J lost 6 bases, with 21 bases between them. CDR3 DNA: TGTGCCAGCAGGACTAATACCGGGGCAGTCGTCGAGCAGTACTTC. Amino acids: CASRTNTGAVVEQYF.

The V and J genes are TRBV4-3 and TRBJ2-1; TRBD2 aligns across 9 bases. The J segment lost 0 bases and the V segment lost 1 base, leaving 10 bases of the junction unmatched. CDR3 size: 19 residues. Looked up from germline, CDR1 is LGHNA and CDR2 is YSLEER. The CDR3 is CASSQVLAGEVSSYNEQFF. The DNA of the CDR3 is TGCGCCAGCAGCCAAGTATTAGCGGGAGAGGTTAGCTCCTACAATGAGCAGTTCTTC.

The chain is built from TRBV15 and TRBJ2-5; D possibly corresponds to TRBD2 (6 bases). V lost 0 bases to trimming and J lost 5 bases, with 16 bases between them. The germline gives CDR1 LNHNV, CDR2 YYDKDF (reference sequence). The CDR3 extends over 16 amino acids. The CDR3 region is CATSRDLMRERETQYF. The CDR3 DNA reads TGTGCCACCAGCAGAGATTTGATGCGGGAAAGGGAGACCCAGTACTTC.

CDR3 nucleotide sequence: TGTGCCAGCAGCTTAGGGGTTGGTATCGACACAGATACGCAGTATTTT. Protein sequence: CASSLGVGIDTDTQYF. J is TRBJ2-3 and V is TRBV7-2; D gene unclear. The CDR3 extends over 16 amino acids. V was clipped by 1 base and J by 2 bases, with 13 bases between them. CDR1 SGHTA and CDR2 FQGNSA come from the germline V gene.

The CDR3, as DNA: TGTGCCAGTAGTATAGATCGCTCAGCTCAAGAGACCCAGTACTTC. Translation gives CASSIDRSAQETQYF. V is TRBV19 and J is TRBJ2-5, with no clear D. The V end lost 0 bases, the J end lost 2 bases, and 10 bases lay between the germline ends. This CDR3 has 15 residues. Germline loops: CDR1 LNHDA, CDR2 SQIVND (reference sequence). Combining the CDR3 with reference TRBV19 and TRBJ2-5 gives the whole variable domain DGGITQSPKYLFRKEGQNVTLSCEQNLNHDAMYWYRQDPGQGLRLIYYSQIVNDFQKGDIAEGYSVSREKKESFPLTVTSAQKNPTAFYLCASSIDRSAQETQYFGPGTRLLVL.

V and J are TRBV4-2 and TRBJ1-2, with no clear D. The V end lost 1 base, the J end lost 4 bases, and 13 bases lay between the germline ends. Germline assignment: CDR1 LGHNA and CDR2 YNFKEQ. The CDR3 has 15 residues. The CDR3 coding sequence is TGTGCCAGCAGCCAAGTTAGTGGGGTTAGCTATGGCTACACCTTC. Translated, it gives CASSQVSGVSYGYTF.

This rearrangement joins TRBV30 to TRBJ1-2; D gene uncertain. In germline, CDR1 is GTSNPN, CDR2 SVGIG (reference sequence). V was trimmed by 3 bases and J by 7 bases, leaving 15 bases between them. This CDR3 is 13 amino acids long. CDR3: CAWSTGPGTGYTF. The CDR3 DNA reads TGTGCCTGGAGCACCGGACCTGGTACTGGCTACACCTTC.

V gene TRBV3-1 (or the pseudogene TRBV3-2) combines with J gene TRBJ2-1; D is uncertain. The CDR3 sequence is 17 residues long. V was clipped by 0 bases and J by 4 bases, with 16 bases between them. Germline CDR1 and CDR2: LGHDT and YNNKEL (reference sequence). CDR3: CASSQDRVPKLYNEQFF. CDR3 DNA sequence: TGTGCCAGCAGCCAAGATAGAGTACCCAAGCTTTACAATGAGCAGTTCTTC.

V is TRBV11-2 and J is TRBJ1-1, with a possible D match to TRBD1 (5 bases). The CDR3 is 13 amino acids. Germline values: CDR1 SGHAT, CDR2 FQNNGV. V lost 0 bases to trimming and J lost 7 bases, with 9 bases between them. Written as DNA, the CDR3 is TGTGCCAGCAGCTTAGATAGGACATATGAAGCTTTCTTT. Its translation: CASSLDRTYEAFF.

The CDR3 nucleotides read TGTGCCAGCTCGGGACAGGCAGGTTCACCCCTCCACTTT. This translates into CASSGQAGSPLHF. The V call is TRBV2, the J call TRBJ1-6, with TRBD1 matching 8 bases. Germline CDR1 SNHLY, CDR2 FYNNEI. The length of the CDR3 is 13 residues. The trim removed 8 bases at V and 9 bases at J, leaving 6 bases unmatched.

The rearrangement joins TRBV7-8 to TRBJ1-5; D gene unclear. Trimming removed 0 bases at V and 3 bases at J, with 9 bases between. Germline loops: CDR1 SGHVS, CDR2 FQNEAQ. This CDR3 spans 15 amino acids. The DNA for the CDR3 is TGTGCCAGCAGCTTAGCCCAGTCCCTCAATCAGCCCCAGCATTTT. It specifies CASSLAQSLNQPQHF.

This rearrangement joins TRBV30 to TRBJ1-2; 7 nucleotides match TRBD1. This CDR3 is 14 amino acids long. The germline gives CDR1 GTSNPN, CDR2 SVGIG (reference sequence). J gave up 4 bases and V 3 bases, and 8 bases lay outside the gene matches. CDR3 region: CAWSLGTDIYGYTF. The CDR3 DNA reads TGTGCCTGGAGCCTCGGGACAGATATCTATGGCTACACCTTC.

In the case of this clone: This sample includes further DNA sequences coding for the same CDR3. The gene calls are TRBV3-1 (or the pseudogene TRBV3-2) and TRBJ1-2; 9 bases map to TRBD1. There are 16 residues in the CDR3. With 1 base clipped from V and 2 bases from J, the junction kept 5 bases outside the gene matches. CDR1 is LGHDT, CDR2 YNNKEL, per germline (reference sequence). The DNA of the CDR3 is TGTGCCAGCAGCCAAGTCGGGACAGGGAGGAACTATGGCTACACCTTC. It translates to CASSQVGTGRNYGYTF.

This chain links TRBV10-3 with TRBJ2-5; 7 bases align to TRBD2. This CDR3 is 16 amino acids long. V trimming: 3 bases; J trimming: 1 base; junction bases outside the gene matches: 8. CDR1 is ENHRY and CDR2 is SYGVKD in the germline V gene. The CDR3 loop reads CAISEGPSGPQETQYF. In nucleotides, the CDR3 is TGTGCCATCAGTGAAGGTCCTAGCGGACCCCAAGAGACCCAGTACTTC.

The V and J genes are TRBV7-2 and TRBJ2-7; 9 bases agree with TRBD2. The V and J ends lost 5 bases and 5 bases, in that order; junction bases with no gene match: 10. Germline CDR1 reads SGHTA; CDR2 reads FQGNSA. This CDR3 has 15 amino acids. CDR3 bases: TGTGCCAGCAGCACCGGTGGCGGGAGGGGCCACGAGCAGTACTTC. It is translated as CASSTGGGRGHEQYF. The full variable domain, rest sourced from reference TRBV7-2 and TRBJ2-7, is GAGVSQSPSNKVTEKGKDVELRCDPISGHTALYWYRQSLGQGLEFLIYFQGNSAPDKSGLPSDRFSAERTGGSVSTLTIQRTQQEDSAVYLCASSTGGGRGHEQYFGPGTRLTVT.

This chain connects TRBV28 to TRBJ1-6; D is perhaps TRBD1 (6 bases). V lost 2 bases, J lost 10 bases, and 12 bases lay in between. This CDR3 contains 14 residues. CDR1 is MDHEN, CDR2 SYDVKM, per germline. CDR3 DNA: TGTGCCAGCAGTTTAGCAGGCGGACAGTCACCCCTCCACTTT. Residues: CASSLAGGQSPLHF.

V gene TRBV3-1 (or the pseudogene TRBV3-2) combines with J gene TRBJ2-1; possibly TRBD2 for D (5 bases). Trimming pared 0 bases from V and 12 bases from J, leaving 9 bases between. Germline CDR1 reads LGHDT; CDR2 reads YNNKEL (reference sequence). This CDR3 contains 12 residues. The CDR3 sequence is CASSQEGRGQFF. CDR3 in DNA: TGTGCCAGCAGCCAAGAAGGACGGGGGCAGTTCTTC.

This chain uses TRBV18 with TRBJ1-1; tentatively, D is TRBD1 (5 bases). CDR1 and CDR2 from the germline V gene are KGHSH and LQKENI. This CDR3 has 14 amino acids. V was pared by 4 bases and J by 0 bases, with 9 bases between. Written as DNA, the CDR3 is TGTGCCAGCTCACAACAGGTGATGAACACTGAAGCTTTCTTT. Encoded protein: CASSQQVMNTEAFF.

This clone showed up just once. V usage is TRBV6-5 and J usage is TRBJ2-2, with D possibly matching TRBD2 (6 bases). Germline lookup yields CDR1 MNHEY and CDR2 SVGAGI. The V end lost 6 bases, the J end lost 2 bases, and 7 bases lay between the germline ends. The CDR3 is 13 residues long. This CDR3 is CASRRGNTGELFF. CDR3 nucleotide sequence: TGTGCCAGCAGGCGGGGAAACACCGGGGAGCTGTTTTTT.

This chain joins TRBV5-4 and TRBJ1-6, with D unclear. V lost 6 bases and J 8 bases, leaving 21 bases between the germline ends. Germline V gives CDR1 SGHNT, CDR2 YYREEE (reference sequence). CDR3 length: 16 amino acids. This CDR3 reads CASTHTAGLRDSPLHF. The CDR3 coding sequence is TGTGCCAGCACCCACACAGCGGGGTTAAGGGATTCACCCCTCCACTTT.

The chain joins TRBV6-2 or TRBV6-3 to TRBJ2-1, with 7 bases lining up with TRBD1. In germline, CDR1 is MNHEY, CDR2 SVGEGT. This CDR3 has 15 amino acids. Trimming took 5 bases from V and 4 from J; bases not matched to a gene: 8. CDR3 amino acids: CASSRQGLSYNEQFF. The CDR3 DNA is TGTGCCAGCAGTCGACAGGGTCTTAGTTACAATGAGCAGTTCTTC.

J is TRBJ1-5 and V is TRBV6-5; possible D gene TRBD1, 5 bases. V lost 6 bases and J lost 1, with 13 bases in between. This CDR3 spans 15 amino acids. Germline-derived CDR1 and CDR2 are MNHEY and SVGAGI. Written as DNA, the CDR3 is TGTGCCAGCAGGAATTCAGGGTTAAGCAATCAGCCCCAGCATTTT. This codes for CASRNSGLSNQPQHF.

This sequence joins TRBV19 and TRBJ2-7, with D perhaps being TRBD1 or TRBD2 (5 bases each). This CDR3 has 13 amino acids. The germline CDR1 and CDR2 sequences are LNHDA and SQIVND (reference sequence). The germline V and J ends were trimmed by 5 bases and 0 bases, with 8 bases remaining between them. The CDR3 loop is CASSRDASYEQYF. The CDR3 coding sequence is TGTGCCAGTAGTCGGGACGCCTCCTACGAGCAGTACTTC.

The V and J genes are TRBV2 and TRBJ2-3; D possibly corresponds to TRBD2 (6 bases). CDR3 length: 13 residues. Between the trimmed V and J ends, which lost 10 bases and 2 bases, there was a span of 13 bases. The germline gives CDR1 SNHLY, CDR2 FYNNEI. The CDR3 bases are TGTGCCATTCAACGGGACTTCACAGATACGCAGTATTTT. Protein: CAIQRDFTDTQYF.

V usage is TRBV7-9 and J usage is TRBJ2-7; 8 bases are a match to TRBD2. Germline assignment: CDR1 SEHNR and CDR2 FQNEAQ (reference sequence). V dropped 1 base and J dropped 2; count of bases not matched to a gene: 4. The CDR3 has 15 residues. CDR3 nucleotide sequence: TGTGCCAGCAGCTTAGATTACGGGAGGGCCTACGAGCAGTACTTC. Amino acid sequence: CASSLDYGRAYEQYF.